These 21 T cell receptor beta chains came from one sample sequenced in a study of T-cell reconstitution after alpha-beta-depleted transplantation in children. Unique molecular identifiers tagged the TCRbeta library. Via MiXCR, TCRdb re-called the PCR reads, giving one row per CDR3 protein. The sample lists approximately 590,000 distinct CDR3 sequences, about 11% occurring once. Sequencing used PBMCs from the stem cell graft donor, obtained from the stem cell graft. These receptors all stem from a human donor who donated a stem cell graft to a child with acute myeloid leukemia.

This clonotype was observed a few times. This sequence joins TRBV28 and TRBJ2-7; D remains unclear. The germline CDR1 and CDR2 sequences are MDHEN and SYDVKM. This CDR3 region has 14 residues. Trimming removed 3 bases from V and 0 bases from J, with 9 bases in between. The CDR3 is CASSFQAPSYEQYF. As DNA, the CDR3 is TGTGCCAGCAGTTTCCAGGCCCCCTCCTACGAGCAGTACTTC.

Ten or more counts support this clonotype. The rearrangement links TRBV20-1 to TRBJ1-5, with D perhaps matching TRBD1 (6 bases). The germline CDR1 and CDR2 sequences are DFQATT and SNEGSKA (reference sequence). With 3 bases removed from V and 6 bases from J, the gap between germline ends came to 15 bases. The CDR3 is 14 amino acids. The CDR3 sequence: CSASAGLGGQPQHF. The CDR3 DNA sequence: TGCAGTGCTAGCGCGGGTTTAGGGGGTCAGCCCCAGCATTTT.

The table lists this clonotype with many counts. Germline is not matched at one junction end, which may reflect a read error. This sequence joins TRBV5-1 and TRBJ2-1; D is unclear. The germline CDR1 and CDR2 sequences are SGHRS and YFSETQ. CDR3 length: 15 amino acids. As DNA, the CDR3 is TGTGCCAGCAGCTTGCTTGCGTCCTCCTACAATGAGCAGTTCTTC. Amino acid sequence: CASSLLASSYNEQFF.

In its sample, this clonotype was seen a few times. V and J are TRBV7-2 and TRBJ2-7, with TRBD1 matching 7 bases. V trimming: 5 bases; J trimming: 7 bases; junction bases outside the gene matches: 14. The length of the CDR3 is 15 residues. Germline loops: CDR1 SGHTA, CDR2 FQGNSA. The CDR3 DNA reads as TGTGCCAGCAGCCTTTCCGGACAGGCGCGAGAGGAGCAGTACTTC. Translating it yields CASSLSGQAREEQYF.

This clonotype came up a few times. Here the CDR3 reads CASRNDRTGSQPQHF. Here the CDR3 DNA reads TGTGCCAGCAGAAACGACAGGACGGGGAGTCAGCCCCAGCATTTT. This chain joins TRBV28 and TRBJ1-5, with a possible D match to TRBD1 (6 bases). V was clipped by 6 bases and J by 6 bases, with 18 bases between them. The CDR3 is 15 residues long. In germline, CDR1 is MDHEN, CDR2 SYDVKM.

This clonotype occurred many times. CDR3 nucleotides: TGTGCCAGCAGTTTAGGGCTCACGGCGGTCTACAATGAGCAGTTCTTC. This translates into CASSLGLTAVYNEQFF. The rearrangement links TRBV28 to TRBJ2-1; D ambiguous. The CDR3 covers 16 residues. V gave up 2 bases and J gave up 3 bases, with 14 bases separating them. Germline V gives CDR1 MDHEN, CDR2 SYDVKM. Combining the CDR3 with reference TRBV28 and TRBJ2-1 gives the whole variable domain DVKVTQSSRYLVKRTGEKVFLECVQDMDHENMFWYRQDPGLGLRLIYFSYDVKMKEKGDIPEGYSVSREKKERFSLILESASTNQTSMYLCASSLGLTAVYNEQFFGPGTRLTVL.

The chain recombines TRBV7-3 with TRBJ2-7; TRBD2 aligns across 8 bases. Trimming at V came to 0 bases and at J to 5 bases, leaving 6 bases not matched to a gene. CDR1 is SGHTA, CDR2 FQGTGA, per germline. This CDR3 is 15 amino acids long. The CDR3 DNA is TGTGCCAGCAGCTTAACCCCGGGACTAGGGAACGAGCAGTACTTC. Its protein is CASSLTPGLGNEQYF.

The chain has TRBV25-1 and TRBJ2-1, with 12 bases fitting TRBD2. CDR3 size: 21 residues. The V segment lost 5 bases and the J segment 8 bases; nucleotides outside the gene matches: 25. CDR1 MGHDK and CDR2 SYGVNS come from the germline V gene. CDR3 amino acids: CASSSPSSPPTSGRIGHEQFF. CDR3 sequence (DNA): TGTGCCAGCAGTTCTCCTTCCAGCCCCCCGACTAGCGGGAGAATCGGACATGAGCAGTTCTTC. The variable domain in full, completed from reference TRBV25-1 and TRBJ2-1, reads EADIYQTPRYLVIGTGKKITLECSQTMGHDKMYWYQQDPGMELHLIHYSYGVNSTEKGDLSSESTVSRIRTEHFPLTLESARPSHTSQYLCASSSPSSPPTSGRIGHEQFFGPGTRLTVL.

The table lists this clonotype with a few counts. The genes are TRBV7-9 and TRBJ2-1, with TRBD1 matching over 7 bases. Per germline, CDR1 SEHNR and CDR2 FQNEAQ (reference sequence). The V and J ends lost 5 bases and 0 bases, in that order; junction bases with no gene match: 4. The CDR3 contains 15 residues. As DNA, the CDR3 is TGTGCCAGCAGCCGGGGACAGTACTCCTACAATGAGCAGTTCTTC. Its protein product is CASSRGQYSYNEQFF.

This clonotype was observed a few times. CDR3 sequence reads: CASSLLPTVPAVARSNEQYF. Written as DNA, the CDR3 is TGCGCCAGCAGCTTGCTACCGACAGTCCCGGCGGTCGCCAGGAGTAACGAGCAGTACTTC. This rearrangement joins TRBV5-1 to TRBJ2-7, with D possibly TRBD1 on 5 matching bases. The CDR3 is made up of 20 amino acids. The germline V and J ends were trimmed by 1 base and 5 bases, with 31 bases remaining between them. The germline V gene has CDR1 SGHRS and CDR2 YFSETQ. The entire variable domain, with the rest obtained from reference TRBV5-1 and TRBJ2-7, is as follows: KAGVTQTPRYLIKTRGQQVTLSCSPISGHRSVSWYQQTPGQGLQFLFEYFSETQRNKGNFPGRFSGRQFSNSRSEMNVSTLELGDSALYLCASSLLPTVPAVARSNEQYFGPGTRLTVT.

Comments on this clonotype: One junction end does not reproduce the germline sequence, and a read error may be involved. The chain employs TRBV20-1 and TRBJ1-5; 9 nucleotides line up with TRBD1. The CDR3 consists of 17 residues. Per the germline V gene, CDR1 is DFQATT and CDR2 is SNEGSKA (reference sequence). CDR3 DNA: TGCAGTGCCAGAGAGGACAGGGGCTGGGATAGCAATCAGCCCCAGCATTTT. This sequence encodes CSAREDRGWDSNQPQHF.

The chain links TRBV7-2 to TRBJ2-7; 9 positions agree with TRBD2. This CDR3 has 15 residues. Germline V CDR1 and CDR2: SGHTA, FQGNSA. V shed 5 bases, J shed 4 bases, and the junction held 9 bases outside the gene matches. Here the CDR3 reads CASSTQAGGPYEQYF. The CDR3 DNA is TGTGCCAGCAGCACTCAAGCGGGGGGTCCTTACGAGCAGTACTTC. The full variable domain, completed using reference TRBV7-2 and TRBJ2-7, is GAGVSQSPSNKVTEKGKDVELRCDPISGHTALYWYRQSLGQGLEFLIYFQGNSAPDKSGLPSDRFSAERTGGSVSTLTIQRTQQEDSAVYLCASSTQAGGPYEQYFGPGTRLTVT.

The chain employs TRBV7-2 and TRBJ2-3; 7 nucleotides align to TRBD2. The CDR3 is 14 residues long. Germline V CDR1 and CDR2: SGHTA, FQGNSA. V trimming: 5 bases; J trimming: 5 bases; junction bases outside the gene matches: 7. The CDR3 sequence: CASSTGPGGDTQYF. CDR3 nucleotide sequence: TGTGCCAGCAGCACGGGCCCGGGGGGAGATACGCAGTATTTT. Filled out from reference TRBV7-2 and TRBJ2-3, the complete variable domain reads GAGVSQSPSNKVTEKGKDVELRCDPISGHTALYWYRQSLGQGLEFLIYFQGNSAPDKSGLPSDRFSAERTGGSVSTLTIQRTQQEDSAVYLCASSTGPGGDTQYFGPGTRLTVL.

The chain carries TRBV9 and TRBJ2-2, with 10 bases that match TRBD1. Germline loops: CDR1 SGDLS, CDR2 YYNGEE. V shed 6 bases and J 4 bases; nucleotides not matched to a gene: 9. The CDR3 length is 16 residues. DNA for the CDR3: TGTGCCAGCAATAGGGGACAGGGGACGATCACCGGGGAGCTGTTTTTT. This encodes CASNRGQGTITGELFF.

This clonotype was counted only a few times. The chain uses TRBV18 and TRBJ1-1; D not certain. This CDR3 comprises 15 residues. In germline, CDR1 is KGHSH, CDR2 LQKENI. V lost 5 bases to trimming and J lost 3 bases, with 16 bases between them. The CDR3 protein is CASSSLGKGDTEAFF. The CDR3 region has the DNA TGTGCCAGCTCATCTCTCGGGAAGGGAGACACTGAAGCTTTCTTT.

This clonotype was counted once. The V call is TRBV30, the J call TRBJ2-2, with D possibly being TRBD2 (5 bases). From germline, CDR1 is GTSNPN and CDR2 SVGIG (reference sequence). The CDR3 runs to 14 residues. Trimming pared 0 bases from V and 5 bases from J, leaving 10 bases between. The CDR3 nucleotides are TGTGCCTGGAGTGTACTAGAACGTACCGGGGAGCTGTTTTTT. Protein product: CAWSVLERTGELFF.

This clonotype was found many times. The CDR3 bases are TGTGCCAGCAGCTCCTCTGGGGTTAGAGAGCAGTTCTTC. Amino acid sequence: CASSSSGVREQFF. This chain connects TRBV7-2 to TRBJ2-1; no reliable D call. Trimming shortened V by 4 bases and J by 10 bases, and 14 bases separated the two germline ends. Germline V lookup: CDR1 SGHTA, CDR2 FQGNSA. CDR3 size: 13 residues.

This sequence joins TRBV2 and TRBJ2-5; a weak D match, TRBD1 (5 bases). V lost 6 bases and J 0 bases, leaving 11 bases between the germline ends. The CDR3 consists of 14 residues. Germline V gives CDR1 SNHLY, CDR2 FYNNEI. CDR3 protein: CASRSTVYQETQYF. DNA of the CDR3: TGTGCCAGCAGATCGACAGTCTACCAAGAGACCCAGTACTTC.

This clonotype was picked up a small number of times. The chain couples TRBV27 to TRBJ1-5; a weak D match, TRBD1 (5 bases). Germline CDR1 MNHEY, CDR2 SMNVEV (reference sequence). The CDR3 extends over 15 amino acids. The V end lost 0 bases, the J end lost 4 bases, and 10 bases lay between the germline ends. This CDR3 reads CASSLSVGVNQPQHF. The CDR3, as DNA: TGTGCCAGCAGTTTATCGGTAGGGGTGAATCAGCCCCAGCATTTT.

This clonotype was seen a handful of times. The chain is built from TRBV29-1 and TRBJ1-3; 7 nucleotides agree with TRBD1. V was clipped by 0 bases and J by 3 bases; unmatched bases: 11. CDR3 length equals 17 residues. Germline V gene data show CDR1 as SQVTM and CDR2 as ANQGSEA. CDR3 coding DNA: TGCAGCGTTGAAGATTTGAGGAACAGGGGAGGTGGAAACACCATATATTTT. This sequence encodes CSVEDLRNRGGGNTIYF.

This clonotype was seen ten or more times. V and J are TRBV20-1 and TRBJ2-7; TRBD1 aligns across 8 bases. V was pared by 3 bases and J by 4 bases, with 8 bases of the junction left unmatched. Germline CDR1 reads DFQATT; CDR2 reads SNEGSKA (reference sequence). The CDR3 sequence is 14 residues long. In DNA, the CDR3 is TGCAGTGCTAGTGCAGGGACAGGCTCGTACGAGCAGTACTTC. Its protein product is CSASAGTGSYEQYF.